This T cell receptor (beta chain) was recovered during a study of cytomegalovirus exposure and HLA in healthy donors. Regarding the study as a whole: Presence/absence analyses assumed roughly uniform sequencing depth across donors.

CDR1 is MNHNY, CDR2 SVGAGI, per germline (reference sequence). Trimming removed 6 bases from V and 1 base from J, with 6 bases in between. This CDR3 is 12 amino acids long. As for this clone: Antigen: not known.

Use of 60 Vbeta and 13 Jbeta primers characterized the PCR. The data were produced by immunoSEQ multiplex PCR, yet TCRdb's version contains in-frame clones alone and is incomplete. The sample has about 90,000 clones, less than 80% seen once; the top ten hold around 2.3%. The material sequenced was PBMCs. The source of this sequence is a man aged 30-40 years in good health and CMV-seronegative. The rearrangement links TRBV6-6 to TRBJ1-2; no definite D call. The CDR3 is CASRGSNYGYTF. The CDR3 bases are TGTGCCAGCAGGGGGAGTAACTATGGCTACACCTTC.